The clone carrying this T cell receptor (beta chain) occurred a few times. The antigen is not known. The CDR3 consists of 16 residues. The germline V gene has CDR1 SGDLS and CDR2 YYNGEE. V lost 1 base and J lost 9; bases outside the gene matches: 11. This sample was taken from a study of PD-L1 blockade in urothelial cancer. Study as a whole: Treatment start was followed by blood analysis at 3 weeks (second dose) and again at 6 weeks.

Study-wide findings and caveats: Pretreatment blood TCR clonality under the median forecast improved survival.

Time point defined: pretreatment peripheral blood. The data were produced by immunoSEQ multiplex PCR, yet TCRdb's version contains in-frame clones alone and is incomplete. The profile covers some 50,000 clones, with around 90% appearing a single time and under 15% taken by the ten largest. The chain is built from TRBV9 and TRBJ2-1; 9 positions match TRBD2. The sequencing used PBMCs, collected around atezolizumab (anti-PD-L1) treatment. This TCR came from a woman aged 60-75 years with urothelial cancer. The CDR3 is CASSVTGGRAGGEQFF. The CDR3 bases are TGTGCCAGCAGCGTAACGGGCGGGAGGGCCGGAGGTGAGCAGTTCTTC.